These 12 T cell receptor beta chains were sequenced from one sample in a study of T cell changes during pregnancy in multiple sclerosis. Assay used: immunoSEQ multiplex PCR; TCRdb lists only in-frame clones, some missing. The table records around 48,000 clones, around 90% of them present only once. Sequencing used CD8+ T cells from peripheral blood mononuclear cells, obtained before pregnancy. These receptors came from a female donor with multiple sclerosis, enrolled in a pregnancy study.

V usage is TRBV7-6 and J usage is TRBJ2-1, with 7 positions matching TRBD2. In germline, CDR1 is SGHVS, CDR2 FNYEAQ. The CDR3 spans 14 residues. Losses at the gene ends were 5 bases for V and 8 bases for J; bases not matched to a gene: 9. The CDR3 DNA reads TGTGCCAGCAGCCCTTTGGGGGGGTCAGATGAGCAGTTCTTC. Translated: CASSPLGGSDEQFF.

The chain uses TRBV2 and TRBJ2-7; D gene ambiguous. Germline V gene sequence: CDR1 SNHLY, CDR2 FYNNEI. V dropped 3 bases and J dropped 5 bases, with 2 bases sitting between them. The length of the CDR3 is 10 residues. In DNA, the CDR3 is TGTGCCAGCAGTGACGACGAGCAGTACTTC. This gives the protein CASSDDEQYF.

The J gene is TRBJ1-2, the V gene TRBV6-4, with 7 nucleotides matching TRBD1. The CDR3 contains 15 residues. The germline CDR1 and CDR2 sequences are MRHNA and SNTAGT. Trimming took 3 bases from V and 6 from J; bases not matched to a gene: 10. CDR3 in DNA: TGTGCCAGCAGTGAGATCCAAGCAGGGGGGAATGGCTACACCTTC. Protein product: CASSEIQAGGNGYTF.

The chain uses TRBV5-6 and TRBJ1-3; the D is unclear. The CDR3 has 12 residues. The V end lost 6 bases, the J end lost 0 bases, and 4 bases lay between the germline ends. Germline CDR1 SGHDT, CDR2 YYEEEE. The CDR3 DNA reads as TGTGCCAGCACCCGCTCTGGAAACACCATATATTTT. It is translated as CASTRSGNTIYF.

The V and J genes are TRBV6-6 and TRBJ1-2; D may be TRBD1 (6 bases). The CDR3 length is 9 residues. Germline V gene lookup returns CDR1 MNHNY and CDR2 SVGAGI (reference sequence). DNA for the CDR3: TGTGTTGCAGGGGTTGGCTACACCTTC. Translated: CVAGVGYTF.

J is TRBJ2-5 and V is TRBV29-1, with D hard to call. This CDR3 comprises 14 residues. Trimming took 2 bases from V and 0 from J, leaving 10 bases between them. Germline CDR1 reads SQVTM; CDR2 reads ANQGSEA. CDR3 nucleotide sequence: TGCAGCGTTGAACTCCAGTCGTACCAAGAGACCCAGTACTTC. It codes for CSVELQSYQETQYF.

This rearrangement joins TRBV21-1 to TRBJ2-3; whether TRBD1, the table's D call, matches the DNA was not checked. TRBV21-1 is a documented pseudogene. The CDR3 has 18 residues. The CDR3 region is CASSKLKGMLSRTDTQYF. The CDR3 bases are TGTGCCAGCAGCAAACTCAAGGGGATGTTATCTAGGACAGATACGCAGTATTTT.

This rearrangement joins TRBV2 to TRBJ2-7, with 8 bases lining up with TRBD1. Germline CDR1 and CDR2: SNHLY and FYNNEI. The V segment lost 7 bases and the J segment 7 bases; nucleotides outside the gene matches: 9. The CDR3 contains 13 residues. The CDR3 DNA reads TGTGCCAGCACCGGACAGGGTCCGGGGGAGCAGTACTTC. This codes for CASTGQGPGEQYF.

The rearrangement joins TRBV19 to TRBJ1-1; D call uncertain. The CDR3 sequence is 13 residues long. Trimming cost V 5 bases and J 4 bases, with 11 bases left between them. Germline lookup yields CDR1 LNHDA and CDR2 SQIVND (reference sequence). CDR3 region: CASSVTLATEAFF. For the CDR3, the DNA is TGTGCCAGTAGTGTTACATTGGCCACTGAAGCTTTCTTT.

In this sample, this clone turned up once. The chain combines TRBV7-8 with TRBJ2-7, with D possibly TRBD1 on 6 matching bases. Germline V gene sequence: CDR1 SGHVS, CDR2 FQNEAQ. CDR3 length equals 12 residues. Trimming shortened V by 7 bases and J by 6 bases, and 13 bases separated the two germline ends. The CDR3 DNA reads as TGTGCCAGCATGGGGGCAAAGGGCGAGCAGTACTTC. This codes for CASMGAKGEQYF. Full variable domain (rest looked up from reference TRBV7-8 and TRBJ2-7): GAGVSQSPRYKVAKRGQDVALRCDPISGHVSLFWYQQALGQGPEFLTYFQNEAQLDKSGLPSDRFFAERPEGSVSTLKIQRTQQEDSAVYLCASMGAKGEQYFGPGTRLTVT.

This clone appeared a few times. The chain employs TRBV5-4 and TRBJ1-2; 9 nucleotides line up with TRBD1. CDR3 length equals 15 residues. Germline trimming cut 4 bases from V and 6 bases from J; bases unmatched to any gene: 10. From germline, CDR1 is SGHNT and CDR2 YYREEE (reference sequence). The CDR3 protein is CASSVTGTGTNGYTF. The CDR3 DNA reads TGTGCCAGCAGCGTGACCGGGACAGGGACCAATGGCTACACCTTC.

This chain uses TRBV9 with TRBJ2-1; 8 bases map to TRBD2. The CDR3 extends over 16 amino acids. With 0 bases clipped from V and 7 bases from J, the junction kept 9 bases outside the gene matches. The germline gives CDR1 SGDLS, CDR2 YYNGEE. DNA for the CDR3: TGTGCCAGCAGCGTAGCCTTGCGACTAGCGATGAATGAGCAGTTCTTC. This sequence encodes CASSVALRLAMNEQFF.